This T cell receptor (beta chain) was identified during a study of T cells in Graves' hyperthyroidism and ophthalmopathy. About the research overall: Peripheral blood collection took place at initial diagnosis, before any treatment.

The CDR3 has 17 amino acids. V lost 2 bases and J lost 3; bases outside the gene matches: 10. Germline lookup yields CDR1 MDHEN and CDR2 SYDVKM. For ophthalmopathy patients, the Clinical Activity Score was at least 3 and the NOSPECS grade at least 4; duration was under 3 months. Exclusion criteria comprised uncontrolled infection, other autoimmune disease, pregnancy or lactation. This clonotype showed up many times. Using RNA transcripts as the source, TCR beta CDR3 regions were amplified. The HTBI primer set served for first-round RT-PCR of the TCR CDR3. MiXCR, applied by TCRdb to the multiplex PCR reads, yields one record per CDR3 protein. The table lists 360,000 or so distinct CDR3 sequences, 15% to 20% of them singletons.

Sequenced sample: blood. The TCR sequence derives from a middle-aged woman with Graves' ophthalmopathy. The chain links TRBV28 to TRBJ2-7; 10 bases agree with TRBD2. The DNA of the CDR3 is TGTGCCAGCAGTTTAGGCCGCGGGGCTAGCGGGGGCTACGAGCAGTACTTC. It codes for CASSLGRGASGGYEQYF.